This T cell receptor beta chain comes out of a study of cytotoxic CD8 clonotypes in ibrutinib-treated CLL. The data were produced by immunoSEQ multiplex PCR, yet TCRdb's version contains in-frame clones alone and is incomplete. The sample holds tens of thousands of clones, roughly 80% seen once. Study conclusions and caveats: Sampling times differed between sustained-remission and progressing patients. Clonality (at baseline) was higher than in age-matched healthy donors and tracked circulating CD8+ T-cell counts.

On this clone: Its matching antigen is unknown.

The specimen comprised PBMCs, sampled after 12 months of ibrutinib treatment. The clonotype was recovered from a human donor with chronic lymphocytic leukemia.

The CDR3 loop reads CASSKRRGQGGPNQPQHF. CDR3 nucleotides: TGTGCCAGCAGCAAACGCCGAGGACAGGGGGGCCCCAATCAGCCCCAGCATTTT. The chain has TRBV21-1 and TRBJ1-5; the tabulated D call, TRBD1, remains unverified against the DNA. TRBV21-1 is annotated as a pseudogene. This CDR3 contains 18 residues.